What follows are 24 T cell receptor beta chains derived from one specimen sequenced in a study of blood T cell repertoires in COVID-19. Here immunoSEQ multiplex PCR was the method, and the copy in TCRdb shows in-frame clones only, minus some. The table lists about 44,000 clones, around nine tenths of them singletons. The sequencing sample was made of peripheral blood. The source is a woman in her forties with acute or convalescent COVID-19.

The chain couples TRBV2 to TRBJ2-1, with 10 nucleotides matching TRBD1. Germline lookup yields CDR1 SNHLY and CDR2 FYNNEI. This CDR3 comprises 14 residues. The junction had 4 bases not matched to a gene; V was cut back by 7 bases and J by 4 bases. This chain's CDR3 is CASTGQGGYNEQFF. CDR3 coding DNA: TGTGCCAGCACCGGACAGGGGGGGTACAATGAGCAGTTCTTC.

The chain is built from TRBV7-2 and TRBJ1-5; weak D call: TRBD1 (5 bases). The ends were cut back, 5 bases at V and 0 bases at J, with 23 bases in the middle. Germline lookup yields CDR1 SGHTA and CDR2 FQGNSA. The CDR3 is 19 residues long. CDR3 sequence: CASSLSRVPTRYSNQPQHF. The CDR3 DNA follows: TGTGCCAGCAGCCTATCCAGGGTGCCTACAAGATATAGCAATCAGCCCCAGCATTTT.

The rearrangement joins TRBV7-9 to TRBJ1-3, with TRBD1 identical over 8 bases. Germline loops: CDR1 SEHNR, CDR2 FQNEAQ (reference sequence). V shed 4 bases and J 2 bases; nucleotides not matched to a gene: 4. The CDR3 totals 15 residues. The CDR3 coding sequence is TGTGCCAGCAGCTCACAGGGGGGGACTGGAAACACCATATATTTT. Encoded protein: CASSSQGGTGNTIYF.

This chain connects TRBV30 to TRBJ1-2, with D unclear. The CDR3 totals 16 residues. CDR1 GTSNPN and CDR2 SVGIG come from the germline V gene (reference sequence). V was clipped by 0 bases and J by 4 bases, with 18 bases between them. The CDR3 region has the DNA TGTGCCTGGAGTGTATCACGGTCGGGGTACGGCTATGGCTACACCTTC. Protein product: CAWSVSRSGYGYGYTF. The entire variable domain, with the rest obtained from reference TRBV30 and TRBJ1-2, is as follows: SQTIHQWPATLVQPVGSPLSLECTVEGTSNPNLYWYRQAAGRGLQLLFYSVGIGQISSEVPQNLSASRPQDRQFILSSKKLLLSDSGFYLCAWSVSRSGYGYGYTFGSGTRLTVV.

The rearrangement links TRBV2 to TRBJ2-7, with TRBD2 matching over 9 bases. Germline V gene lookup returns CDR1 SNHLY and CDR2 FYNNEI. Unmatched junction bases numbered 7, after V lost 2 bases and J lost 5 bases. This CDR3 region has 15 residues. As DNA, the CDR3 is TGTGCCAGCAGTGAACGGGCTAGCGGGATAGACGAGCAGTACTTC. It specifies CASSERASGIDEQYF.

J is TRBJ1-6 and V is TRBV7-8; 10 nucleotides line up with TRBD1. The junction had 8 bases not matched to a gene; V was cut back by 5 bases and J by 10 bases. Germline V lookup: CDR1 SGHVS, CDR2 FQNEAQ. CDR3 length equals 15 residues. This CDR3 reads CASSLRDRGPSPLHF. CDR3 DNA sequence: TGTGCCAGCAGCCTCCGGGACAGGGGCCCGTCACCCCTCCACTTT.

This chain links TRBV29-1 with TRBJ1-4, with TRBD1 matching 8 bases. Germline trimming cut 1 base from V and 7 bases from J; bases unmatched to any gene: 5. The germline V gene encodes CDR1 SQVTM and CDR2 ANQGSEA. This CDR3 has 14 amino acids. The chain's CDR3 is CSVEGQGWGEKLFF. CDR3 nucleotide sequence: TGCAGCGTTGAAGGACAGGGGTGGGGTGAAAAACTGTTTTTT.

J is TRBJ2-3 and V is TRBV6-6; the D is unclear. Trimming removed 7 bases at V and 0 bases at J, with 11 bases between. The CDR3 is 14 amino acids. The V gene's germline CDR1 is MNHNY and CDR2 SVGAGI (reference sequence). The CDR3 DNA reads TGTGCCAGCAAAAGCGACTGGAGCACAGATACGCAGTATTTT. It translates to CASKSDWSTDTQYF.

V and J are TRBV27 and TRBJ1-2; TRBD1 aligns across 11 bases. This CDR3 comprises 14 residues. Germline CDR1 MNHEY, CDR2 SMNVEV (reference sequence). Trimming removed 7 bases from V and 4 bases from J; junction bases left unmatched: 5. CDR3 residues: CASTWTGGGYGYTF. For the CDR3, the DNA is TGTGCCAGCACCTGGACAGGGGGCGGCTATGGCTACACCTTC.

This chain links TRBV7-2 with TRBJ2-6, with D perhaps matching TRBD2 (6 bases). V was shortened by 5 bases and J by 0 bases, with 11 bases between the two germline ends. The CDR3 totals 16 residues. Germline V lookup: CDR1 SGHTA, CDR2 FQGNSA. CDR3 nucleotides: TGTGCCAGCAGCGGAGACGGGGGCTCTGGGGCCAACGTCCTGACTTTC. It is translated as CASSGDGGSGANVLTF. Full variable domain (missing parts from reference TRBV7-2 and TRBJ2-6): GAGVSQSPSNKVTEKGKDVELRCDPISGHTALYWYRQSLGQGLEFLIYFQGNSAPDKSGLPSDRFSAERTGGSVSTLTIQRTQQEDSAVYLCASSGDGGSGANVLTFGAGSRLTVL.

The chain employs TRBV27 and TRBJ1-1, with 10 positions matching TRBD1. Germline assignment: CDR1 MNHEY and CDR2 SMNVEV (reference sequence). J gave up 5 bases and V 3 bases, and 6 bases lay outside the gene matches. The CDR3 consists of 15 residues. As DNA, the CDR3 is TGTGCCAGCAGTTTGGCCGGGACAGGGGTAACTGAAGCTTTCTTT. It codes for CASSLAGTGVTEAFF.

The chain couples TRBV4-1 to TRBJ2-5; no clear D gene. Trimming cost V 0 bases and J 7 bases, with 9 bases left between them. Germline CDR1 is MGHRA and CDR2 is YSYEKL. CDR3 size: 13 residues. The DNA for the CDR3 is TGCGCCAGCAGCCAAGATCCTATACCGACCCAGTACTTC. Translated, it gives CASSQDPIPTQYF.

The rearrangement links TRBV24-1 to TRBJ1-3; D perhaps matches TRBD1 (5 bases). This CDR3 has 15 amino acids. Per germline, CDR1 KGHDR and CDR2 SFDVKD. V lost 6 bases, J lost 3 bases, and 14 bases lay in between. This chain's CDR3 is CATSRGGVDGNTIYF. Here the CDR3 DNA reads TGTGCCACCAGTCGGGGAGGGGTAGATGGAAACACCATATATTTT.

The sample holds one count of this clone. In nucleotides, the CDR3 is TGTGCCAGCAGTTTGATTGGGACGGGACAGGGAGCCAACGTCCTGACTTTC. Amino acid sequence: CASSLIGTGQGANVLTF. This chain connects TRBV28 to TRBJ2-6; 9 bases agree with TRBD1. This CDR3 is built from 17 residues. CDR1 is MDHEN, CDR2 SYDVKM, per germline. V shed 3 bases, J shed 7 bases, and the junction held 10 bases outside the gene matches.

The V gene is TRBV19, the J gene TRBJ1-2; D call uncertain. The V gene lost 1 base and the J gene lost 3 bases, with 9 bases spanning the gap. The CDR3 extends over 14 amino acids. Germline assignment: CDR1 LNHDA and CDR2 SQIVND (reference sequence). CDR3 sequence reads: CASSIGVADYGYTF. CDR3 coding DNA: TGTGCCAGTAGTATAGGGGTCGCGGACTATGGCTACACCTTC.

The chain couples TRBV2 to TRBJ1-5, with 7 bases that match TRBD1. In germline, CDR1 is SNHLY, CDR2 FYNNEI. V shed 2 bases, J shed 0 bases, and the junction held 10 bases outside the gene matches. The CDR3 is 18 residues long. Written as DNA, the CDR3 is TGTGCCAGCAGTGAATCGGTGACAGGGAGGAGTAGCAATCAGCCCCAGCATTTT. Translating it yields CASSESVTGRSSNQPQHF.

In its sample, this clone was seen a few times. V and J are TRBV7-2 and TRBJ1-5, with D perhaps matching TRBD1 (6 bases). Trimming removed 5 bases at V and 4 bases at J, with 9 bases between. The germline CDR1 and CDR2 sequences are SGHTA and FQGNSA. The CDR3 has 13 amino acids. The CDR3 sequence is CASSVRGNQPQHF. The CDR3 DNA reads TGTGCCAGCAGCGTAAGGGGGAATCAGCCCCAGCATTTT.

The chain is built from TRBV3-1 (or the pseudogene TRBV3-2) and TRBJ2-7; tentative D call: TRBD1 (6 bases). This CDR3 contains 14 residues. Per the germline V gene, CDR1 is LGHDT and CDR2 is YNNKEL (reference sequence). V was shortened by 4 bases and J by 3 bases, with 13 bases between the two germline ends. Here the CDR3 reads CASSRRGQHYEQYF. The DNA of the CDR3 is TGTGCCAGCAGCCGGAGAGGACAGCACTACGAGCAGTACTTC.

The chain is built from TRBV30 and TRBJ1-2; weak D call: TRBD1 (5 bases). V was cut by 2 bases and J by 7 bases, with 14 bases left in between. The CDR3 is made up of 13 amino acids. Per the germline V gene, CDR1 is GTSNPN and CDR2 is SVGIG (reference sequence). The CDR3 DNA sequence: TGTGCCTGGAGTACCATTGCGGGGGGTGGCTACACCTTC. Translated: CAWSTIAGGGYTF.

CDR3 sequence reads: CASSTGGVYYGYTF. Here the CDR3 DNA reads TGTGCCAGCAGTACAGGGGGCGTGTACTATGGCTACACCTTC. The chain uses TRBV28 and TRBJ1-2; 9 bases map to TRBD1. In germline, CDR1 is MDHEN, CDR2 SYDVKM. V lost 5 bases, J lost 3 bases, and 4 bases stayed unmatched. The CDR3 is made up of 14 amino acids.

The chain links TRBV3-1 (or the pseudogene TRBV3-2) to TRBJ2-1; D may be TRBD2 (5 bases). Trimming cost V 0 bases and J 11 bases, with 14 bases left between them. CDR3 length equals 14 residues. The germline V gene encodes CDR1 LGHDT and CDR2 YNNKEL (reference sequence). This chain's CDR3 is CASSQDLVRGKQFF. The CDR3 bases are TGTGCCAGCAGCCAAGATCTTGTCCGGGGAAAGCAGTTCTTC.

This sequence joins TRBV27 and TRBJ1-1; perhaps TRBD1 as D (5 bases). The germline V gene has CDR1 MNHEY and CDR2 SMNVEV (reference sequence). Trimming took 5 bases from V and 5 from J, leaving 18 bases between them. The CDR3 spans 15 residues. CDR3 DNA sequence: TGTGCCAGCAGTCCCATCCCGGGACTCTCGACTGAAGCTTTCTTT. Residues: CASSPIPGLSTEAFF.

A single count supports this clone. The chain is built from TRBV5-1 and TRBJ1-4, with TRBD1 identical over 7 bases. Per the germline V gene, CDR1 is SGHRS and CDR2 is YFSETQ. CDR3 size: 14 residues. The ends lost 4 bases at V and 3 bases at J; junction bases unmatched: 3. This chain's CDR3 is CASSTGVPNEKLFF. The DNA of the CDR3 is TGCGCCAGCAGCACAGGGGTCCCTAATGAAAAACTGTTTTTT.

V usage is TRBV28 and J usage is TRBJ1-1; D remains ambiguous. Trimming removed 3 bases at V and 0 bases at J, with 8 bases between. CDR1 and CDR2 from the germline V gene are MDHEN and SYDVKM. There are 14 residues in the CDR3. CDR3 in DNA: TGTGCCAGCAGTTTTGGAGCTCTGAACACTGAAGCTTTCTTT. This gives the protein CASSFGALNTEAFF.